The 14 T cell receptor beta chains reported below all come from one sample, sequenced in a study of graft-versus-host responses after intestinal transplantation. Which antigens these TCRs recognize remains unknown. The method was immunoSEQ multiplex PCR; TCRdb's version includes in-frame clones alone and lacks a portion of them. The table records under 95,000 clones, roughly nine tenths of them present only once. Sequenced material: unstimulated CD4+ T cells sorted from spleen or lymph node cells, taken before transplant. The receptors originated from a human donor who was the organ donor for an intestinal transplant.

As regards this clone: At the DNA level, this CDR3 is encoded by other sequences in the same sample as well. This sequence joins TRBV19 and TRBJ2-3; maybe TRBD1 (5 bases). V dropped 4 bases and J dropped 0 bases, with 8 bases sitting between them. Looked up from germline, CDR1 is LNHDA and CDR2 is SQIVND (reference sequence). The CDR3 spans 14 residues. This CDR3 is CASSRGTSTDTQYF. CDR3 in DNA: TGTGCCAGTAGTAGGGGCACTAGCACAGATACGCAGTATTTT.

The chain uses TRBV5-4 and TRBJ2-7; 11 bases line up with TRBD1. Germline V gives CDR1 SGHNT, CDR2 YYREEE (reference sequence). This CDR3 comprises 14 residues. V trimming: 4 bases; J trimming: 3 bases; junction bases outside the gene matches: 3. The chain's CDR3 is CASSKGTGGYEQYF. The CDR3, as DNA: TGTGCCAGCAGCAAGGGGACAGGGGGCTACGAGCAGTACTTC.

The J gene is TRBJ2-2, the V gene TRBV19, with D possibly being TRBD2 (5 bases). V dropped 5 bases and J dropped 5 bases, with 12 bases sitting between them. There are 14 residues in the CDR3. Germline V gene data show CDR1 as LNHDA and CDR2 as SQIVND (reference sequence). CDR3: CASSRRVVTGELFF. The CDR3 nucleotides are TGTGCCAGTAGTCGGCGGGTGGTGACCGGGGAGCTGTTTTTT.

CDR3 DNA: TGTGCCAGCAAAATCCCCGGTGCGGAGACCCAGTACTTC. Translation gives CASKIPGAETQYF. V usage is TRBV6-5 and J usage is TRBJ2-5; D remains ambiguous. The germline gives CDR1 MNHEY, CDR2 SVGAGI. Trimming pared 7 bases from V and 5 bases from J, leaving 14 bases between. The CDR3 covers 13 residues.

This clone was seen only once. The chain recombines TRBV5-8 with TRBJ1-4; weak D call: TRBD1 (6 bases). Germline-derived CDR1 and CDR2 are SGHTS and YDEGEE. The CDR3 has 13 amino acids. The V end lost 5 bases, the J end lost 7 bases, and 12 bases lay between the germline ends. The CDR3 nucleotides are TGTGCCAGCAGGCCCAGGGGCGGTGAAAAACTGTTTTTT. It translates to CASRPRGGEKLFF.

The chain recombines TRBV9 with TRBJ1-2; 9 nucleotides agree with TRBD1. CDR3 length equals 13 residues. J was trimmed by 7 bases and V by 0 bases; bases with no gene match: 1. Germline values: CDR1 SGDLS, CDR2 YYNGEE. The CDR3 is CASSVETGGGYTF. CDR3 bases: TGTGCCAGCAGCGTAGAGACAGGGGGTGGCTACACCTTC.

The chain carries TRBV11-2 and TRBJ2-3; D unclear. Germline V gene data show CDR1 as SGHAT and CDR2 as FQNNGV. V dropped 7 bases and J dropped 1 base, with 18 bases sitting between them. The CDR3 is 16 amino acids. The CDR3 loop reads CASNSPRRQGTDTQYF. CDR3 in DNA: TGTGCCAGCAACTCCCCCCGTCGGCAGGGCACAGATACGCAGTATTTT.

The gene calls are TRBV19 and TRBJ2-3, with D unresolved. Germline-derived CDR1 and CDR2 are LNHDA and SQIVND (reference sequence). This CDR3 region has 13 residues. The ends were cut back, 6 bases at V and 0 bases at J, with 7 bases in the middle. The CDR3 loop reads CASRVASTDTQYF. CDR3 DNA sequence: TGTGCCAGTAGGGTAGCTAGCACAGATACGCAGTATTTT.

The chain uses TRBV7-2 and TRBJ2-1, with TRBD2 matching over 7 bases. V shed 0 bases and J 6 bases; nucleotides not matched to a gene: 5. This CDR3 is 15 amino acids long. Germline CDR1 reads SGHTA; CDR2 reads FQGNSA. In nucleotides, the CDR3 is TGTGCCAGCAGCTTAGCGGGAGGGCCTATCAATGAGCAGTTCTTC. It codes for CASSLAGGPINEQFF.

The rearrangement uses TRBV6-1 and TRBJ2-5; 7 bases are a match to TRBD2. V shed 7 bases, J shed 5 bases, and the junction held 7 bases outside the gene matches. The germline V gene encodes CDR1 MNHNS and CDR2 SASEGT. The CDR3 covers 13 residues. CDR3 DNA sequence: TGTGCCAGCACCCTGTTCGGGAGGGAGACCCAGTACTTC. Translated, it gives CASTLFGRETQYF.

The J gene is TRBJ2-7, the V gene TRBV25-1; TRBD2 is a possible D gene (7 bases). This CDR3 spans 16 amino acids. V dropped 1 base and J dropped 6 bases, with 19 bases sitting between them. The germline CDR1 and CDR2 sequences are MGHDK and SYGVNS. The CDR3 loop reads CASSEWGGAGALEQYF. CDR3 nucleotide sequence: TGTGCCAGCAGTGAATGGGGGGGAGCAGGGGCCCTCGAGCAGTACTTC.

CDR3 in amino acids: CASTDNRGLIYGYTF. CDR3 in DNA: TGTGCCAGCACCGATAACAGGGGGCTGATTTATGGCTACACCTTC. V gene TRBV6-1 combines with J gene TRBJ1-2, with 9 positions matching TRBD1. Germline CDR1 reads MNHNS; CDR2 reads SASEGT. Germline trimming cut 7 bases from V and 5 bases from J; bases unmatched to any gene: 11. CDR3 size: 15 residues.

The chain uses TRBV25-1 and TRBJ1-2, with 7 bases fitting TRBD1. Per germline, CDR1 MGHDK and CDR2 SYGVNS. The CDR3 length is 14 residues. V shed 5 bases, J shed 7 bases, and the junction held 10 bases outside the gene matches. The chain's CDR3 is CASSLTGRGSGYTF. The CDR3 DNA reads as TGTGCCAGCAGTCTGACAGGGCGGGGTTCTGGCTACACCTTC.

A single count supports this clone. The chain employs TRBV28 and TRBJ2-5, with a weak D call TRBD2 (5 bases). The CDR3 has 15 amino acids. The V end was cut by 4 bases, the J end by 5 bases, with 17 bases between. Germline V lookup: CDR1 MDHEN, CDR2 SYDVKM. The CDR3 spells CASSSLTKPVETQYF. For the CDR3, the DNA is TGTGCCAGCAGTTCCCTGACTAAACCGGTGGAGACCCAGTACTTC.